The source of this T cell receptor beta chain is a study of Graves' ophthalmopathy and Graves' hyperthyroidism. Study outcomes and limitations: A 13-signature model separated ophthalmopathy from stable hyperthyroidism, roughly 86% sensitivity, 80% to 83% specificity.

Germline-derived CDR1 and CDR2 are SQVTM and ANQGSEA. This CDR3 comprises 13 residues. Remarks on this clonotype: Antigen unknown. One end of the junction is discordant with germline, which a read error may explain.

As the template, RNA transcripts were used to amplify TCR beta CDR3 regions. First-round RT-PCR used HTBI primers; second-round multiplex PCR followed. MiXCR, run by TCRdb on the multiplex PCR reads, gives a single entry per CDR3 protein. Of 500,000 to 600,000 distinct CDR3 sequences listed, about 35% are singletons. Certain patients, namely those with other autoimmune diseases, uncontrolled infections, pregnancy or lactation, were excluded. The TCR originated in an adult man with Graves' hyperthyroidism. The sequenced sample was peripheral blood or thyroid tissue (not recorded which). The chain joins TRBV29-1 to TRBJ2-5, with a possible D match to TRBD1 (6 bases). In DNA, the CDR3 is TGCAGCGTACTTAACGGGACAACAGAGATCCAGTGCTTC. This gives the protein CSVLNGTTEIQCF.